This note documents a single TCR beta chain sequence. Profiling relied on immunoSEQ multiplex PCR, and the TCRdb table lists in-frame clones only, not all of them. This table holds 250,000 to 300,000 clones, roughly four fifths found once. J gave up 4 bases and V 6 bases, and 4 bases lay outside the gene matches. Germline-derived CDR1 and CDR2 are LGHNA and YNFKEQ. The CDR3 is 16 residues long. This sample is part of a study of blood T cell repertoires in COVID-19. The clonotype comes from a man aged 40-49 years who had been exposed to COVID-19. The sequencing input was PBMCs or T cells enriched from blood (not recorded which). The rearrangement uses TRBV4-2 and TRBJ2-3, with 16 bases fitting TRBD2. CDR3 bases: TGTGCCAGCAGGCCTGGGACTAGCGGGAGGGCAGATACGCAGTATTTT. Amino acid sequence: CASRPGTSGRADTQYF.